This TCR beta chain is drawn from a study of T cells after yellow fever vaccination. Study overall: Preparing low-cell-number fractions relied on SMART-Seq v4 Ultra Low Input.

Germline loops: CDR1 DFQATT, CDR2 SNEGSKA (reference sequence). CDR3 length: 15 amino acids. J lost 4 bases, V lost 0 bases, and 7 bases had no gene match. TCR cDNA was made by 5'RACE template switching, adding a universal primer site and UMIs. TCRdb reprocessed the 5' RACE reads via MiXCR and lists one record per CDR3 protein. The sample yields hundreds of thousands of distinct CDR3 sequences, 4.1% seen once. The rearrangement links TRBV20-1 to TRBJ1-1; 8 nucleotides match TRBD1. The material sequenced was PBMCs, taken 5 days after the yellow fever booster vaccination. The sequence derives from a man aged 18 to 29 who received the YFV17D yellow fever vaccine. In DNA, the CDR3 is TGCAGTGCTAGAGACCGGATAACAGGGGGCACTGAAGCTTTCTTT. Protein sequence: CSARDRITGGTEAFF.